The clone carrying this T cell receptor beta chain was detected many times. TCRdb analysed the RT-PCR reads with MiXCR anew, one entry per CDR3 protein. The sample carries 400,000 to 450,000 distinct CDR3 sequences, around 16% recorded once. This sample is drawn from a study of patients and donors after allogeneic stem cell transplantation. Trimming removed 5 bases at V and 4 bases at J, with 6 bases between. The CDR3 length is 13 residues. This clonotype originated in a human donor who was either an allogeneic HSCT recipient or a stem cell or donor lymphocyte infusion donor (not recorded which). It is not recorded whose cells these are; they may come from a transplant donor. Material for sequencing was blood, either unsorted or a sorted T cell fraction (not recorded which). The chain couples TRBV12-3 or TRBV12-4 to TRBJ2-6; D ambiguous. The CDR3 sequence: CASSMTGANVLTF. The CDR3 region has the DNA TGTGCCAGCAGTATGACGGGGGCCAACGTCCTGACTTTC.